These 25 T cell receptor beta chains came from one sample sequenced in a study of regulatory T cells in long-lasting Graves disease (dated by TCRdb to the early 2020s). Libraries were built with multiplex PCR. The sequencing machine was an Illumina HiSeq 4000. iRepertoire HTBI primers and Arm-PCR amplification of CDR3 regions were used to construct TCR beta libraries. TCRdb reprocessed the public reads (quality trimming at Q25 with fastp, clone calling with MiXCR) and kept in-frame beta chains. Records with the same CDR3 protein are collapsed into one entry carrying the most frequent genes and DNA. The sample table lists some 200,000 distinct CDR3 sequences, roughly 19% of them with a count of one. Jointly, the top ten make up approximately 12% of the sample. In the paper's terms, the time point label means: newly diagnosed GD, antithyroid drugs for less than 3 months. RNA was extracted from PBMCs in TRIzol for both TCR sequencing and RNA sequencing.

This sample was also put to use in a study of T cells in Graves' hyperthyroidism and ophthalmopathy.

The material was peripheral blood mononuclear cells (PBMCs), obtained at new diagnosis, from a patient treated with antithyroid drugs. These receptors originate from a woman aged 30 to 39 with Graves disease. Donor details come from another sample of the same person, matched by shared clones.

The rearrangement joins TRBV2 to TRBJ2-1; 7 bases match TRBD2. The CDR3 extends over 13 amino acids. CDR1 SNHLY and CDR2 FYNNEI come from the germline V gene. The junction had 5 bases not matched to a gene; V was cut back by 6 bases and J by 6 bases. The CDR3 here is CASRLADINEQFF. In nucleotides, the CDR3 is TGTGCCAGCAGGCTAGCGGATATCAATGAGCAGTTCTTC.

This clonotype came up many times. V gene TRBV7-8 combines with J gene TRBJ2-3, with D possibly being TRBD2 (5 bases). The V end lost 4 bases, the J end lost 4 bases, and 12 bases lay between the germline ends. From germline, CDR1 is SGHVS and CDR2 FQNEAQ. This CDR3 is 14 amino acids long. CDR3 DNA sequence: TGTGCCAGCAGCTCAGGACTGCGGGCAGATACGCAGTATTTT. Translating it yields CASSSGLRADTQYF.

This sequence joins TRBV5-1 and TRBJ1-3; D remains unclear. Looked up from germline, CDR1 is SGHRS and CDR2 is YFSETQ. Trimming took off 3 bases at V and 4 bases at J, with 11 bases between the two ends. The CDR3 is made up of 14 amino acids. CDR3 nucleotide sequence: TGCGCCAGCAGCTCGGGTGGCCCGGGAAACACCATATATTTT. Translating it yields CASSSGGPGNTIYF.

This chain links TRBV19 with TRBJ2-2; TRBD2 agrees at 13 bases. The CDR3 extends over 16 amino acids. V shed 6 bases, J shed 5 bases, and the junction held 6 bases outside the gene matches. Germline CDR1 reads LNHDA; CDR2 reads SQIVND (reference sequence). The CDR3 loop reads CASRTLAGGKTGELFF. CDR3 coding DNA: TGTGCCAGTAGAACACTAGCGGGAGGGAAGACCGGGGAGCTGTTTTTT.

The table lists this clonotype with a few counts. V is TRBV30 and J is TRBJ1-5; no clear D gene. Germline CDR1 reads GTSNPN; CDR2 reads SVGIG (reference sequence). CDR3 size: 13 residues. Trimming left V 1 base short and J 4 bases short, with 8 bases between. Written as DNA, the CDR3 is TGTGCCTGGAGTGGTTACAGAAATCAGCCCCAGCATTTT. Protein sequence: CAWSGYRNQPQHF.

The CDR3 loop reads CASSLIGGGGTEAFF. As DNA, the CDR3 is TGTGCCAGCAGTTTAATAGGTGGCGGGGGCACTGAAGCTTTCTTT. The genes are TRBV28 and TRBJ1-1; a possible D gene is TRBD1 (5 bases). This CDR3 is built from 15 residues. The germline V gene has CDR1 MDHEN and CDR2 SYDVKM. V was trimmed by 2 bases and J by 4 bases, leaving 14 bases between them.

This clonotype was picked up many times. The rearrangement uses TRBV6-1 and TRBJ1-5; D gene ambiguous. Germline values: CDR1 MNHNS, CDR2 SASEGT. V dropped 8 bases and J dropped 5 bases, with 13 bases sitting between them. This CDR3 comprises 13 residues. The CDR3 DNA sequence: TGTGCCAGCGTCGAGGCAGGATATCAGCCCCAGCATTTT. This sequence encodes CASVEAGYQPQHF.

For this clonotype: A much larger clone differs from this one at a single base, so this may be a read error. The V call is TRBV27, the J call TRBJ1-6; D gene unclear. There are 13 residues in the CDR3. The germline V gene has CDR1 MNHEY and CDR2 SMNVEV (reference sequence). CDR3 in amino acids: CVSSFAYNSPLHF. The CDR3 DNA follows: TGTGTCAGCAGTTTCGCCTATAATTCACCCCTCCACTTT.

This clonotype came up many times. The chain couples TRBV6-2 or TRBV6-3 to TRBJ2-1; D possibly matches TRBD1 or TRBD2 (5 bases each). Deletions cut 5 bases from V and 3 bases from J, with 20 bases between. CDR3 size: 17 residues. The V gene's germline CDR1 is MNHEY and CDR2 SVGEGT. The CDR3 DNA follows: TGTGCCAGCAGTGGAGACCCGGGGCAGAGCCGCTACAATGAGCAGTTCTTC. Protein product: CASSGDPGQSRYNEQFF.

This clonotype was observed many times. The chain has TRBV27 and TRBJ2-7, with 7 bases fitting TRBD1. In germline, CDR1 is MNHEY, CDR2 SMNVEV (reference sequence). V lost 5 bases, J lost 5 bases, and 12 bases stayed unmatched. CDR3 size: 15 residues. The CDR3 coding sequence is TGTGCCAGCAGTACGCGGACAGGCCTCGGCCACGAGCAGTACTTC. Translated, it gives CASSTRTGLGHEQYF.

A few counts support this clonotype. The genes are TRBV20-1 and TRBJ2-7; D is perhaps TRBD1 (6 bases). The CDR3 loop spans 12 amino acids. Germline V CDR1 and CDR2: DFQATT, SNEGSKA (reference sequence). The germline V and J ends were trimmed by 5 bases and 3 bases, with 11 bases remaining between them. CDR3 DNA sequence: TGCAGTGCTGGTACAGGGTTCTACGAGCAGTACTTC. The encoded protein is CSAGTGFYEQYF.

This clonotype was observed many times. This chain's CDR3 is CASKGAPRNEQFF. For the CDR3, the DNA is TGTGCCAGCAAGGGGGCGCCCCGTAATGAGCAGTTCTTC. V and J are TRBV3-1 and TRBJ2-1; TRBD1 matches 7 bases. Germline V lookup: CDR1 LGHDT, CDR2 YNNKEL (reference sequence). The CDR3 spans 13 residues. The trim removed 7 bases at V and 7 bases at J, leaving 7 bases unmatched.

This clonotype was recorded many times. This chain links TRBV4-1 with TRBJ2-5, with D uncertain. CDR1 is MGHRA, CDR2 YSYEKL, per germline. Trimming took off 1 base at V and 5 bases at J, with 11 bases between the two ends. The CDR3 is 14 amino acids. DNA for the CDR3: TGCGCCAGCAGCCAAGGATCCCGATGGGAGACCCAGTACTTC. This encodes CASSQGSRWETQYF.

This clonotype was observed at least ten times. The junction shows a germline mismatch at one end, possibly a read error. This chain joins TRBV5-5 and TRBJ1-1; the match to TRBD1 covers 9 bases. The length of the CDR3 is 13 residues. Germline loops: CDR1 SGHKS, CDR2 YYEKEE (reference sequence). CDR3: CVSSRTGASEAFF. CDR3 nucleotides: TGTGTCAGCAGCCGGACAGGGGCGTCTGAAGCTTTCTTT.

This clonotype was found many times. The chain couples TRBV19 to TRBJ1-1, with 9 bases that match TRBD1. Germline lookup yields CDR1 LNHDA and CDR2 SQIVND (reference sequence). The CDR3 extends over 15 amino acids. V was pared by 2 bases and J by 4 bases, with 5 bases of the junction left unmatched. In DNA form, the CDR3 reads TGTGCCAGTAGTATACCGGACAGGGGAGGCACTGAAGCTTTCTTT. Its translation is CASSIPDRGGTEAFF.

This clonotype was detected ten times or more. V and J are TRBV30 and TRBJ2-7; no firm D call. Looked up from germline, CDR1 is GTSNPN and CDR2 is SVGIG (reference sequence). The CDR3 is made up of 13 amino acids. With 0 bases removed from V and 5 bases from J, the gap between germline ends came to 11 bases. The CDR3 nucleotides are TGTGCCTGGAGTGTATTGATCGGGCACGAGCAGTACTTC. This encodes CAWSVLIGHEQYF.

This clonotype was counted many times. CDR3 sequence reads: CASSPPQGISGELFF. The CDR3, as DNA: TGTGCCAGCTCACCACCGCAGGGGATATCCGGGGAGCTGTTTTTT. The V gene is TRBV18, the J gene TRBJ2-2; possibly TRBD1 for D (6 bases). Germline V gene lookup returns CDR1 KGHSH and CDR2 LQKENI. The CDR3 consists of 15 residues. V lost 0 bases to trimming and J lost 6 bases, with 11 bases between them.

In this sample, this clonotype turned up many times. The chain has TRBV28 and TRBJ2-1; D ambiguous. Looked up from germline, CDR1 is MDHEN and CDR2 is SYDVKM. This CDR3 is 17 amino acids long. V lost 3 bases and J lost 8, with 23 bases in between. CDR3 protein: CASSFATAFWFDDEQFF. CDR3 in DNA: TGTGCCAGCAGTTTTGCTACGGCGTTCTGGTTCGACGATGAGCAGTTCTTC.

This chain links TRBV11-1 with TRBJ2-5; D uncertain. Germline-derived CDR1 and CDR2 are SGHAT and FQDESV (reference sequence). This CDR3 region has 14 residues. V lost 5 bases to trimming and J lost 1 base, with 11 bases between them. As DNA, the CDR3 is TGTGCCAGCAGCCAAGGAGACCTCCAAGAGACCCAGTACTTC. It yields the protein CASSQGDLQETQYF.

This clonotype was recorded at least ten times. The rearrangement uses TRBV2 and TRBJ2-7; tentative D call: TRBD1 (5 bases). Per germline, CDR1 SNHLY and CDR2 FYNNEI. Trimming left V 7 bases short and J 0 bases short, with 16 bases between. CDR3 size: 15 residues. For the CDR3, the DNA is TGTGCCAGCATTCGACTTCTCGACAGCTCCTACGAGCAGTACTTC. Encoded protein: CASIRLLDSSYEQYF.

This clonotype was seen repeatedly, ten times or more. The rearrangement joins TRBV15 to TRBJ2-2, with D perhaps TRBD2 (5 bases). Trimming removed 3 bases at V and 1 base at J, with 12 bases between. Germline CDR1 and CDR2: LNHNV and YYDKDF (reference sequence). The CDR3 has 16 residues. This CDR3 is CATSRRGLLNTGELFF. The CDR3 bases are TGTGCCACCAGCAGGAGAGGACTCTTGAACACCGGGGAGCTGTTTTTT.

At least ten counts were recorded for this clonotype. This sequence joins TRBV9 and TRBJ1-1; D is unclear. CDR3 length: 12 residues. Germline values: CDR1 SGDLS, CDR2 YYNGEE. V was pared by 0 bases and J by 4 bases, with 4 bases between. The CDR3 is CASSVGTTEAFF. The CDR3 bases are TGTGCCAGCAGCGTAGGAACCACTGAAGCTTTCTTT.

The table lists this clonotype with many counts. The chain links TRBV24-1 to TRBJ2-1; 9 bases agree with TRBD2. Per the germline V gene, CDR1 is KGHDR and CDR2 is SFDVKD. V gave up 2 bases and J gave up 7 bases; unmatched junction bases: 11. This CDR3 is 17 amino acids long. CDR3 amino acids: CATSDSGGGRAGNEQFF. Written as DNA, the CDR3 is TGTGCCACCAGTGATTCGGGCGGCGGGAGGGCCGGGAATGAGCAGTTCTTC.

This clonotype was counted ten times or more. V gene TRBV29-1 combines with J gene TRBJ2-1; 8 nucleotides match TRBD2. The CDR3 runs to 16 residues. The germline V gene has CDR1 SQVTM and CDR2 ANQGSEA. With 1 base clipped from V and 1 base from J, the junction kept 6 bases outside the gene matches. DNA of the CDR3: TGCAGCGTTGAAGTCGGACTAGCTGGGTCCTACAATGAGCAGTTCTTC. Its translation: CSVEVGLAGSYNEQFF.

This clonotype came up a few times. The chain has TRBV4-1 and TRBJ2-7, with no clear D. The CDR3 consists of 13 residues. CDR1 is MGHRA and CDR2 is YSYEKL in the germline V gene. Trimming cost V 3 bases and J 2 bases, with 8 bases left between them. The CDR3 coding sequence is TGCGCCAGCAGCCACTCCGGGCCCTACGAGCAGTACTTC. Amino acids: CASSHSGPYEQYF.